This T cell receptor (beta chain) was identified during a study of T-cell reconstitution after alpha-beta-depleted transplantation in children. Findings and limits, study-wide: About two months after transplant, alpha-beta T cells reportedly came from several hundred expanded graft clones. From newly produced T cells came most of the T-cell counts and diversity one year after transplant. Some patients showed high day-60 TCRbeta diversity, which derived from surviving recipient T cells and thymic progenitors.

Unique molecular identifiers tagged the TCRbeta library. MiXCR was run by TCRdb on the PCR reads, yielding one entry per CDR3 protein. The table records about 610,000 distinct CDR3 sequences, around 27% of them present only once. To note about this clonotype: Its cognate antigen is unknown.

The CDR3 consists of 16 residues. Trimming at V came to 1 base and at J to 6 bases, leaving 10 bases not matched to a gene. Germline V gene lookup returns CDR1 MGHRA and CDR2 YSYEKL. The sequence was obtained from a boy in the first two years of life with Wiskott-Aldrich syndrome, due to receive a stem cell transplant. The sequencing used PBMCs, collected before TCRalphabeta/CD19-depleted stem cell transplant. The V and J genes are TRBV4-1 and TRBJ2-5; TRBD1 agrees at 8 bases. CDR3 amino acids: CASSQGPGGAIKTQYF. CDR3 DNA sequence: TGCGCCAGCAGCCAAGGTCCAGGGGGCGCTATTAAGACCCAGTACTTC.